These 29 T cell receptor beta chains were all obtained from the same sample, sequenced in a study of blood T cells in healthy people across ages. A second PCR of about 7 to 12 cycles used a sample-barcoded 5' primer and a J-beta primer mix. TCRdb ran MiXCR on the 5' RACE reads and lists one entry per CDR3 protein. The sample includes about 1.6 million distinct CDR3 sequences, 30% to 35% of them seen just once. Sequencing was performed on blood. The source of these receptors is a woman in her twenties or thirties in good health.

The rearrangement joins TRBV7-3 to TRBJ2-3; D not certain. The ends were cut back, 2 bases at V and 1 base at J, with 10 bases in the middle. The germline V gene encodes CDR1 SGHTA and CDR2 FQGTGA. This CDR3 is built from 15 residues. The CDR3 protein is CASSLSQRGTDTQYF. The CDR3 region has the DNA TGTGCCAGCAGCTTATCCCAGCGTGGCACAGATACGCAGTATTTT.

This clonotype was found a few times. The rearrangement links TRBV20-1 to TRBJ2-7; either TRBD1 or TRBD2 may supply D (6 bases each). This CDR3 is 14 amino acids long. The germline V gene has CDR1 DFQATT and CDR2 SNEGSKA (reference sequence). V dropped 4 bases and J dropped 4 bases, with 17 bases sitting between them. The CDR3 DNA sequence: TGCAGTGCTAAGGGGGAAAGACGGGAGTACGAGCAGTACTTC. Translation gives CSAKGERREYEQYF.

The chain combines TRBV7-2 with TRBJ2-3; a possible D gene is TRBD2 (5 bases). CDR1 SGHTA and CDR2 FQGNSA come from the germline V gene. With 3 bases removed from V and 7 bases from J, the gap between germline ends came to 20 bases. This CDR3 is built from 16 residues. CDR3 region: CASSFSRELRCYTQYF. The CDR3 DNA is TGTGCCAGCAGCTTTAGCCGGGAACTCCGGTGTTATACGCAGTATTTT.

The genes are TRBV15 and TRBJ1-1; 9 nucleotides align to TRBD1. The CDR3 is 16 residues long. CDR1 LNHNV and CDR2 YYDKDF come from the germline V gene (reference sequence). V lost 4 bases and J lost 3; bases outside the gene matches: 9. The CDR3: CATSTYRGRGDTEAFF. The DNA of the CDR3 is TGTGCCACCAGCACTTACAGGGGGCGCGGGGACACTGAAGCTTTCTTT.

In nucleotides, the CDR3 is TGCGCCAGCAGCACCACCCCTAGAGATCACGTCAATCCCTACGAGCAGTACTTC. This sequence encodes CASSTTPRDHVNPYEQYF. The chain links TRBV5-1 to TRBJ2-7; the D is unclear. CDR1 and CDR2 (germline): SGHRS, YFSETQ. The CDR3 consists of 18 residues. V lost 4 bases and J lost 2, with 25 bases in between. Filled out from reference TRBV5-1 and TRBJ2-7, the complete variable domain reads KAGVTQTPRYLIKTRGQQVTLSCSPISGHRSVSWYQQTPGQGLQFLFEYFSETQRNKGNFPGRFSGRQFSNSRSEMNVSTLELGDSALYLCASSTTPRDHVNPYEQYFGPGTRLTVT.

CDR3 region: CASMRTGVYEQYF. For the CDR3, the DNA is TGTGCCTCGATGCGGACAGGGGTCTACGAGCAGTACTTC. The rearrangement links TRBV12-3 or TRBV12-4 to TRBJ2-7; TRBD1 matches 9 bases. The junction had 8 bases not matched to a gene; V was cut back by 11 bases and J by 3 bases. The CDR3 runs to 13 residues.

The V gene is TRBV12-3 or TRBV12-4, the J gene TRBJ2-7; TRBD1 is a possible D gene (5 bases). V was clipped by 3 bases and J by 3 bases, with 9 bases between them. This CDR3 spans 13 amino acids. For the CDR3, the DNA is TGTGCCAGCAGTTTTCGACAGCTCTACGAGCAGTACGTC. This codes for CASSFRQLYEQYV.

This clonotype was picked up a small number of times. V and J are TRBV11-1 and TRBJ1-2; 7 bases line up with TRBD1. Germline CDR1 SGHAT, CDR2 FQDESV (reference sequence). V lost 5 bases to trimming and J lost 3 bases; unmatched junction nucleotides: 6. The CDR3 loop spans 14 amino acids. The CDR3 DNA reads as TGTGCCAGCAGCGCCTACAGGGGAGACTATGGCTACACCTTC. Protein sequence: CASSAYRGDYGYTF.

This clonotype was counted at least ten times. The chain recombines TRBV7-2 with TRBJ2-7; 11 bases agree with TRBD2. CDR3 size: 15 residues. The V segment lost 5 bases and the J segment 4 bases; nucleotides outside the gene matches: 7. Germline V gene lookup returns CDR1 SGHTA and CDR2 FQGNSA. As DNA, the CDR3 is TGTGCCAGCAGCCTCAGACTAGCGGGAATTTACGAGCAGTACTTC. This translates into CASSLRLAGIYEQYF.

About this clonotype itself: The junction differs from germline at one of its ends, possibly a read error. This chain joins TRBV7-2 and TRBJ2-5; 11 bases are a match to TRBD2. The germline CDR1 and CDR2 sequences are SGHTA and FQGNSA. This CDR3 is 17 amino acids long. The CDR3 loop is CACSLRASGRYQETQYF. CDR3 nucleotides: TGTGCCTGCAGCTTACGGGCTAGCGGGAGGTACCAAGAGACCCAGTACTTC.

The CDR3 sequence is CASSQGRLAATYEQYF. DNA for the CDR3: TGCGCCAGCAGCCAAGGTCGTCTAGCGGCGACCTACGAGCAGTACTTC. The chain employs TRBV4-1 and TRBJ2-7, with 7 nucleotides matching TRBD2. Trimming cost V 1 base and J 2 bases; bases outside gene matches: 8. The germline V gene has CDR1 MGHRA and CDR2 YSYEKL. CDR3 size: 16 residues.

V usage is TRBV14 and J usage is TRBJ2-5; no clear D. CDR3 length equals 17 residues. The V gene lost 2 bases and the J gene lost 1 base, with 17 bases spanning the gap. The germline gives CDR1 SGHDN, CDR2 FVKESK. The CDR3: CASSQSGPLGIQETQYF. The CDR3 DNA reads as TGTGCCAGCAGCCAAAGTGGGCCATTGGGGATCCAAGAGACCCAGTACTTC.

The chain has TRBV30 and TRBJ2-7; TRBD2 aligns across 8 bases. CDR3 size: 15 residues. Germline V gene lookup returns CDR1 GTSNPN and CDR2 SVGIG (reference sequence). After removal of 4 bases from V and 2 bases from J, the junction contained 10 bases not matched to a gene. CDR3 residues: CAWTPITSGTYEQYF. The CDR3 DNA is TGTGCCTGGACTCCAATAACTAGCGGAACCTACGAGCAGTACTTC. The whole variable domain, filled in from reference TRBV30 and TRBJ2-7, reads SQTIHQWPATLVQPVGSPLSLECTVEGTSNPNLYWYRQAAGRGLQLLFYSVGIGQISSEVPQNLSASRPQDRQFILSSKKLLLSDSGFYLCAWTPITSGTYEQYFGPGTRLTVT.

With respect to this clonotype: Being one base from a much bigger clone, this may be a read error. The chain is built from TRBV4-2 and TRBJ2-7; the D gene is possibly TRBD2 (5 bases). Germline V CDR1 and CDR2: LGHNA, YNFKEQ. This CDR3 is 15 amino acids long. CDR3 sequence reads: CASSQESGASYGQYF. The CDR3 DNA reads as TGTGCCAGCAGCCAAGAGAGCGGTGCATCCTACGGGCAGTACTTC.

This clonotype was counted between two and nine times. The rearrangement joins TRBV5-1 to TRBJ1-4; a weak D match, TRBD1 (6 bases). Germline V CDR1 and CDR2: SGHRS, YFSETQ. V was shortened by 3 bases and J by 0 bases, with 15 bases between the two germline ends. The CDR3 loop spans 17 amino acids. The CDR3 nucleotides are TGCGCCAGCAGCTCGGACAGCCCGATCGCAACTAATGAAAAACTGTTTTTT. Amino acids: CASSSDSPIATNEKLFF.

A few counts support this clonotype. The chain combines TRBV9 with TRBJ2-3; either TRBD1 or TRBD2 may supply D (5 bases each). The CDR3 consists of 13 residues. CDR1 is SGDLS and CDR2 is YYNGEE in the germline V gene. The germline V and J ends were trimmed by 6 bases and 2 bases, with 10 bases remaining between them. As DNA, the CDR3 is TGTGCCAGCACCCGGGACCTCACAGATACGCAGTATTTT. Translating gives CASTRDLTDTQYF.

V and J are TRBV7-2 and TRBJ2-5; 10 nucleotides agree with TRBD2. V was pared by 6 bases and J by 7 bases, with 14 bases of the junction left unmatched. CDR3 size: 16 residues. Germline lookup yields CDR1 SGHTA and CDR2 FQGNSA. Written as DNA, the CDR3 is TGTGCCAGCAGACCGGGGGGGGCGCTAGCGGGAGCGACCCAGTACTTC. Translation: CASRPGGALAGATQYF.

This clonotype was recorded many times. The chain links TRBV3-1 to TRBJ2-7; D tentatively reads TRBD1 or TRBD2 (5 bases each). The germline V gene has CDR1 LGHDT and CDR2 YNNKEL (reference sequence). CDR3 length equals 16 residues. Deletions cut 1 base from V and 2 bases from J, with 15 bases between. The CDR3 DNA sequence: TGTGCCAGCAGCCAAGGCGGCAGGGAGAACGCCTACGAGCAGTACTTC. Its protein is CASSQGGRENAYEQYF.

This clonotype has just a few counts. CDR3 residues: CATRAGGGRDEQFF. In nucleotides, the CDR3 is TGTGCCACCCGAGCGGGAGGGGGTAGGGATGAGCAGTTCTTC. The chain links TRBV27 to TRBJ2-1; TRBD2 matches 10 bases. Germline CDR1 and CDR2: MNHEY and SMNVEV (reference sequence). The V gene end was trimmed by 10 bases and the J gene end by 8 bases; junction bases not matched to a gene: 11. This CDR3 region has 14 residues.

This chain joins TRBV30 and TRBJ2-7; 7 nucleotides agree with TRBD2. This CDR3 comprises 13 residues. Germline loops: CDR1 GTSNPN, CDR2 SVGIG (reference sequence). Trimming removed 5 bases from V and 3 bases from J; junction bases left unmatched: 7. CDR3 sequence: CAWSRTRIYEQYF. The CDR3 DNA reads as TGTGCCTGGTCCAGGACTAGAATCTACGAGCAGTACTTC. Combining the CDR3 with reference TRBV30 and TRBJ2-7 gives the whole variable domain SQTIHQWPATLVQPVGSPLSLECTVEGTSNPNLYWYRQAAGRGLQLLFYSVGIGQISSEVPQNLSASRPQDRQFILSSKKLLLSDSGFYLCAWSRTRIYEQYFGPGTRLTVT.

The chain combines TRBV7-2 with TRBJ2-1; 11 positions match TRBD1. The V segment lost 11 bases and the J segment 8 bases; nucleotides outside the gene matches: 8. The germline V gene has CDR1 SGHTA and CDR2 FQGNSA. The CDR3 is 13 residues long. Here the CDR3 reads CAGGQGAGDEQFF. As DNA, the CDR3 is TGTGCCGGAGGACAGGGGGCCGGCGATGAGCAGTTCTTC.

The chain carries TRBV20-1 and TRBJ2-7; TRBD1 or TRBD2 may be the D gene (5 bases each). Trimming took off 5 bases at V and 5 bases at J, with 19 bases between the two ends. The CDR3 runs 14 residues. The germline CDR1 and CDR2 sequences are DFQATT and SNEGSKA (reference sequence). As DNA, the CDR3 is TGCAGTGCTCCCCGCACTGGGGACCTCCACGAGCAGTACTTC. Protein: CSAPRTGDLHEQYF.

The rearrangement uses TRBV21-1 and TRBJ1-1; the table's D gene call, TRBD1, was not cross checked with the DNA. TRBV21-1 is an annotated pseudogene. This CDR3 comprises 18 residues. The CDR3 loop is CASSHGRQGAPMNTEAFF. The CDR3 DNA is TGTGCCAGCAGCCACGGTAGACAGGGGGCTCCTATGAACACTGAAGCTTTCTTT.

This clonotype was counted ten times or more. The chain employs TRBV5-1 and TRBJ2-3, with 10 nucleotides matching TRBD2. The V segment lost 4 bases and the J segment 6 bases; nucleotides outside the gene matches: 11. The CDR3 runs 16 residues. CDR1 is SGHRS and CDR2 is YFSETQ in the germline V gene. The DNA for the CDR3 is TGCGCCAGCAGCGATGCCTCTAGCGGGAGTTCCGATACGCAGTATTTT. Translated, it gives CASSDASSGSSDTQYF. The full variable domain, with the rest looked up from reference TRBV5-1 and TRBJ2-3, is KAGVTQTPRYLIKTRGQQVTLSCSPISGHRSVSWYQQTPGQGLQFLFEYFSETQRNKGNFPGRFSGRQFSNSRSEMNVSTLELGDSALYLCASSDASSGSSDTQYFGPGTRLTVL.

Comments on this clonotype: This clone may be a read error of a much larger clone one base away. The gene calls are TRBV20-1 and TRBJ1-2; possible D gene TRBD1, 6 bases. In germline, CDR1 is DFQATT, CDR2 SNEGSKA (reference sequence). The CDR3 contains 13 residues. CDR3 loop: CSASSTGSNGHTF. In DNA, the CDR3 is TGCAGTGCTAGCTCTACAGGGTCCAATGGCCACACCTTC.

This clonotype appeared a few times. The chain carries TRBV6-6 and TRBJ1-2, with D possibly being TRBD1 (5 bases). V was shortened by 2 bases and J by 8 bases, with 21 bases between the two germline ends. The CDR3 sequence is 16 residues long. Germline V gives CDR1 MNHNY, CDR2 SVGAGI (reference sequence). The DNA for the CDR3 is TGTGCCAGCAGTTACGTCACCGGGACTCTAGGTGGGGGCTACACCTTC. This translates into CASSYVTGTLGGGYTF.

This clonotype was recorded only once. J is TRBJ1-4 and V is TRBV2, with TRBD1 matching over 8 bases. J lost 11 bases, V lost 1 base, and 12 bases had no gene match. The length of the CDR3 is 16 residues. Germline-derived CDR1 and CDR2 are SNHLY and FYNNEI. The CDR3, as DNA: TGTGCCAGCAGTGAAGGTCGGACAGGGCCCTCGGAGAAACTGTTTTTT. Encoded protein: CASSEGRTGPSEKLFF.

The J gene is TRBJ1-1, the V gene TRBV29-1, with D uncertain. Trimming pared 1 base from V and 4 bases from J, leaving 16 bases between. Germline lookup yields CDR1 SQVTM and CDR2 ANQGSEA. The CDR3 has 15 amino acids. The CDR3 sequence is CSVEGLLRYGTEAFF. Here the CDR3 DNA reads TGCAGCGTTGAAGGACTTTTACGGTATGGCACTGAAGCTTTCTTT.

The rearrangement uses TRBV6-5 and TRBJ2-3; D is perhaps TRBD2 (6 bases). This CDR3 has 14 residues. V dropped 6 bases and J dropped 2 bases, with 12 bases sitting between them. Germline CDR1 is MNHEY and CDR2 is SVGAGI. Here the CDR3 DNA reads TGTGCCAGCAGGGGACTCCGATTCACAGATACGCAGTATTTT. It translates to CASRGLRFTDTQYF.